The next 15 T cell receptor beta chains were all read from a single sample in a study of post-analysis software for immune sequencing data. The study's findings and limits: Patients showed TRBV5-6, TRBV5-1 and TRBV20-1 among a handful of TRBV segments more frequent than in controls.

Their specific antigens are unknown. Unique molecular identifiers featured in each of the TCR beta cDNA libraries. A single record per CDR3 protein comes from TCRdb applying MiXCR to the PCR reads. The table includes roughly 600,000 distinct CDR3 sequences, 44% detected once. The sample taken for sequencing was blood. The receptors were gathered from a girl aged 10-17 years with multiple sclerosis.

CDR3 residues: CASSTGRYGYTF. The CDR3 nucleotides read TGTGCCAGCAGCACGGGACGCTATGGCTACACCTTC. The V gene is TRBV7-8, the J gene TRBJ1-2, with D perhaps matching TRBD1 (5 bases). The CDR3 runs 12 residues. CDR1 SGHVS and CDR2 FQNEAQ come from the germline V gene. V shed 5 bases and J shed 4 bases, with 8 bases lying between them.

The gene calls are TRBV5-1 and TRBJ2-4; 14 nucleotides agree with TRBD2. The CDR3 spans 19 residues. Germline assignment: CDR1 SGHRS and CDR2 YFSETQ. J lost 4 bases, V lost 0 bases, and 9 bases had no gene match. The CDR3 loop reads CASSLGRPGLAGEKNIQYF. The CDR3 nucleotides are TGCGCCAGCAGCTTGGGGCGCCCGGGACTAGCGGGAGAGAAAAACATTCAGTACTTC.

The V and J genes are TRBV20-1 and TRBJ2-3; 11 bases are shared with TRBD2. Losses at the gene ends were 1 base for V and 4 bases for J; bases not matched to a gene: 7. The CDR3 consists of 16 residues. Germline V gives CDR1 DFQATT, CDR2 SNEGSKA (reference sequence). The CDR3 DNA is TGCAGTGCTAGAGGTCTAGCGGGGGGCGGGGCAGATACGCAGTATTTT. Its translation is CSARGLAGGGADTQYF.

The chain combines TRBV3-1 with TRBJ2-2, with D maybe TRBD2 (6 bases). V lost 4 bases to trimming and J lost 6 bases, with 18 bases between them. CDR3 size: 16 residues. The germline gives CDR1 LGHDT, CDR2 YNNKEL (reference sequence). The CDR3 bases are TGTGCCAGCAGCCCTCACGGAGCGGGCGTTGCCGGGGAGCTGTTTTTT. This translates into CASSPHGAGVAGELFF.

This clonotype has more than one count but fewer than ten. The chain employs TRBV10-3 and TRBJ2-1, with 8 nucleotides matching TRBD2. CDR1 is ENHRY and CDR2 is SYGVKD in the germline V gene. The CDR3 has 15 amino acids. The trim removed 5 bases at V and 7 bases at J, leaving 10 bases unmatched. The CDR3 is CAISKTSAPGNEQFF. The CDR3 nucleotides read TGTGCCATCAGTAAGACTAGCGCCCCAGGTAATGAGCAGTTCTTC.

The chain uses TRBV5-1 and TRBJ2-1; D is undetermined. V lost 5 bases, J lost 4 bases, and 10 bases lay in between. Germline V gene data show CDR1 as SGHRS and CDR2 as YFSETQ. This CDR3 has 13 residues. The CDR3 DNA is TGCGCCAGCAGGGTCCTGGGATACAATGAGCAGTTCTTC. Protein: CASRVLGYNEQFF.

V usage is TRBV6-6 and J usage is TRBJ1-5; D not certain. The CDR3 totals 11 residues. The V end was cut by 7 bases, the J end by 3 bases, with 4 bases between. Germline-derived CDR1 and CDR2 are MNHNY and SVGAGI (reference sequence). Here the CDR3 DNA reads TGTGCCAGCACCGACAATCAGCCCCAGCATTTT. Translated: CASTDNQPQHF.

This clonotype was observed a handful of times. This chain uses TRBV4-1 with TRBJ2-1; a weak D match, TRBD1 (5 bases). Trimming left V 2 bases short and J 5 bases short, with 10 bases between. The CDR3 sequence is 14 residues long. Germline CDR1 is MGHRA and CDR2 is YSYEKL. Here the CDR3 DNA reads TGCGCCAGCAGCCAACTACAGGTTAACAATGAGCAGTTCTTC. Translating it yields CASSQLQVNNEQFF.

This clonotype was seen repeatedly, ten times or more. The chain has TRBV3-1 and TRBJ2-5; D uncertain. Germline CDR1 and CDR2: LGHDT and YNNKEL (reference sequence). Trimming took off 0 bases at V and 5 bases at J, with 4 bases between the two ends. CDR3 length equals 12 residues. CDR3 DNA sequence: TGTGCCAGCAGCCAAGATTTGGAGACCCAGTACTTC. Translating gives CASSQDLETQYF.

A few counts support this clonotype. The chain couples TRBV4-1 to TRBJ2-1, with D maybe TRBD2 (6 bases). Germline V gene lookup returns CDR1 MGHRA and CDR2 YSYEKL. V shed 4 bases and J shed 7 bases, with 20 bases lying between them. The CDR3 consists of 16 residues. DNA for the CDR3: TGCGCCAGCAGCCGGGATTTGGGACTCGAGGTAAATGAGCAGTTCTTC. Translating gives CASSRDLGLEVNEQFF.

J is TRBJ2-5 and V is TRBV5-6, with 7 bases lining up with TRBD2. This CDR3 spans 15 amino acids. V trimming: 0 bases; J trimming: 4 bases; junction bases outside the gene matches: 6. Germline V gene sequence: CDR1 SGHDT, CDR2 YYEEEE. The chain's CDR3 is CASSLVRELAETQYF. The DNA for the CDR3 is TGTGCCAGCAGCTTGGTGCGGGAGTTGGCAGAGACCCAGTACTTC.

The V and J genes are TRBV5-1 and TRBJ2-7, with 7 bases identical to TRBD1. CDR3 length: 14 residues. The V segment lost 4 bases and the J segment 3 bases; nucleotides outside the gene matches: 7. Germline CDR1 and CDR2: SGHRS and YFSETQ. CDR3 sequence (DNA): TGCGCCAGCAGCATCGACAGGGATCTCTACGAGCAGTACTTC. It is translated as CASSIDRDLYEQYF.

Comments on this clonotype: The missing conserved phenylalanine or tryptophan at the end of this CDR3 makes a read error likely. CDR3 protein: CASSQDGSSNQPQHC. The CDR3 DNA reads TGTGCCAGCAGCCAAGATGGCAGTAGCAATCAGCCCCAGCATTGT. The chain uses TRBV4-2 and TRBJ1-5; D unclear. The V end was cut by 0 bases, the J end by 0 bases, with 6 bases between. Germline CDR1 and CDR2: LGHNA and YNFKEQ. CDR3 size: 15 residues.

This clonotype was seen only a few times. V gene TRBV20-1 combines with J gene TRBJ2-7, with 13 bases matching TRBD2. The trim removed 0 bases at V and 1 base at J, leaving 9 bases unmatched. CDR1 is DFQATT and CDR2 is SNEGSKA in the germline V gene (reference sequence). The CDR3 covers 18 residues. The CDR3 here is CSARDILWTSGGSYEQYF. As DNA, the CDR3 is TGCAGTGCTAGAGATATTTTGTGGACTAGCGGGGGTTCCTACGAGCAGTACTTC.

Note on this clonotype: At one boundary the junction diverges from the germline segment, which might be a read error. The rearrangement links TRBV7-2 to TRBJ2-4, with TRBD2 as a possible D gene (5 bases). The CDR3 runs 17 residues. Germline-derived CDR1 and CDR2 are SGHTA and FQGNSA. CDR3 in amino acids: CASTLWSGIRGRDIQYF. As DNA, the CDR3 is TGTGCCAGCACCTTATGGTCCGGGATCCGCGGGCGGGACATTCAGTACTTC.